This T cell receptor beta chain was observed in a study of blood T cells in healthy people across ages. Study-wide results and limits: Age advanced and TCR beta diversity per million T cells fell, roughly linearly. It was held that the diversity estimates obtained from one million T cells were underestimates.

A J-beta primer mix and a sample-barcoded 5' primer were used in a second PCR of about 6 to 12 cycles. Sequencing recovered at least 2.5 million CDR3-containing paired-end reads from each sample. TCRdb used MiXCR to reprocess the 5' RACE reads, holding one entry per CDR3 protein. The sample holds hundreds of thousands of distinct CDR3 sequences, about 30% seen once. This CDR3 has 13 residues. A remark on this clonotype: Its antigen is as yet unknown. A much larger clone sits a single nucleotide away, making a read error possible.

Peripheral blood from each donor was collected in a volume of 8.5 to 10 milliliters. The sequencing sample was made of blood. This clonotype was obtained from a woman of 80 years or more in good health. This sequence joins TRBV12-3 or TRBV12-4 and TRBJ2-3; TRBD2 might be the D (6 bases). Here the CDR3 reads CASIPGTSDAQYF. CDR3 sequence (DNA): TGTGCCAGCATCCCTGGGACTTCAGATGCGCAGTATTTT.